These T cell receptor beta chains were read from a single sample in a study of T cell responses to AZD1222 COVID-19 vaccine. TCRdb's copy holds only in-frame clones and misses some; the assay was immunoSEQ multiplex PCR. The data show approximately 150,000 clones, with 86% seen just once and less than 6% held by the top ten. The specimen was peripheral blood, collected 28 days after the second AZD1222 dose. All receptors derive from an adult who received the AZD1222 COVID-19 vaccine. Each CDR3 is given with its conserved first and last residue. Each record gives: D gene, J gene, V gene, clone size, CDR3 DNA, CDR3 protein. D genes are given only for firm matches. Some rows have no size entry. The others give once, few or many, or a class for an expanded clone.

D gene: TRBD2; J gene: TRBJ2-1; V gene: TRBV30; clone size: -; CDR3 DNA: TGTGCCTGCTCTAGCGGCCCCCTGGGCAATGAGCAGTTCTTC; CDR3 protein: CACSSGPLGNEQFF
D gene: -; J gene: TRBJ1-2; V gene: TRBV28; clone size: -; CDR3 DNA: TGTGCCAGCCTTCCCTGGGCTGGGGCCAACTATGGCTACACCTTC; CDR3 protein: CASLPWAGANYGYTF
D gene: -; J gene: TRBJ1-2; V gene: TRBV5-1; clone size: -; CDR3 DNA: TGCGCCAGCAGCTTAGAAGCTAACTATGGCTACACCTTC; CDR3 protein: CASSLEANYGYTF
D gene: TRBD1; J gene: TRBJ1-1; V gene: TRBV19; clone size: -; CDR3 DNA: TGTGCCGTCCTTAAAGGGACAGGCCCCATGAACACTGAAGCTTTCTTT; CDR3 protein: CAVLKGTGPMNTEAFF
D gene: -; J gene: TRBJ2-2; V gene: TRBV4-1; clone size: -; CDR3 DNA: TGCGCCAGCAGCCAAGATAGGATGTGGGAGCTGTTTTTT; CDR3 protein: CASSQDRMWELFF
D gene: -; J gene: TRBJ1-2; V gene: TRBV9; clone size: -; CDR3 DNA: TGTGCCAGCAGCGTAGACGGCAGAACTAACTATGGCTACACCTTC; CDR3 protein: CASSVDGRTNYGYTF
D gene: -; J gene: TRBJ2-2; V gene: TRBV9; clone size: once; CDR3 DNA: TGTGCCAGCAAGGGACCCTCTGGGGAGCTGTTTTTT; CDR3 protein: CASKGPSGELFF
D gene: -; J gene: TRBJ2-5; V gene: TRBV20-1; clone size: -; CDR3 DNA: TGCAGTGCTAGTTTACAGGGCCCCCAAGAGACCCAGTACTTC; CDR3 protein: CSASLQGPQETQYF
D gene: TRBD2; J gene: TRBJ2-7; V gene: TRBV4-1; clone size: -; CDR3 DNA: TGCGCCAGCAGCCAAGTTGCGGGGGGACTTGGCGAGCAGTACTTC; CDR3 protein: CASSQVAGGLGEQYF
D gene: -; J gene: TRBJ2-7; V gene: TRBV5-4; clone size: -; CDR3 DNA: TGTGCCAGCAGCTGGGGGGGCACCAGTACCTACGAGCAGTACTTC; CDR3 protein: CASSWGGTSTYEQYF
D gene: -; J gene: TRBJ1-4; V gene: TRBV12-3/TRBV12-4; clone size: -; CDR3 DNA: TGTGCCAGCAGTCTATTGGGGGCTGAAAAACTGTTTTTT; CDR3 protein: CASSLLGAEKLFF
D gene: -; J gene: TRBJ1-2; V gene: TRBV7-9; clone size: -; CDR3 DNA: TGTGCCAGCAGCCTCGGAGGGGCAGGGTATGGCTACACCTTC; CDR3 protein: CASSLGGAGYGYTF
D gene: -; J gene: TRBJ2-3; V gene: TRBV6-2/TRBV6-3; clone size: -; CDR3 DNA: TGTGCCAGCAGTTCCGGGGGAGTCAAAGATACGCAGTATTTT; CDR3 protein: CASSSGGVKDTQYF
D gene: -; J gene: TRBJ2-7; V gene: TRBV4-1; clone size: -; CDR3 DNA: TGCGCCAGCAGCCTCAAAGCGGGTGCCGACTCCTACGAGCAGTACTTC; CDR3 protein: CASSLKAGADSYEQYF
D gene: TRBD2; J gene: TRBJ2-7; V gene: TRBV6-6; clone size: -; CDR3 DNA: TGTGCCAGCAGCCGGGGGGGGAGCTCCTACGAGCAGTACTTC; CDR3 protein: CASSRGGSSYEQYF
D gene: -; J gene: TRBJ2-1; V gene: TRBV11-3; clone size: -; CDR3 DNA: TGTGCCAGCAGCTTTCAGTCCTCCTACAATGAGCAGTTCTTC; CDR3 protein: CASSFQSSYNEQFF
D gene: -; J gene: TRBJ1-1; V gene: TRBV30; clone size: -; CDR3 DNA: TGTGCCTGGAGCCGCAGCGGCCAGAACACTGAAGCTTTCTTT; CDR3 protein: CAWSRSGQNTEAFF
D gene: TRBD1; J gene: TRBJ1-2; V gene: TRBV19; clone size: -; CDR3 DNA: TGTGCCACTGGGGGTATAGAGGACAGGTACTACTATGGCTACACCTTC; CDR3 protein: CATGGIEDRYYYGYTF
D gene: -; J gene: TRBJ1-2; V gene: TRBV5-1; clone size: -; CDR3 DNA: TGCGCCAGCAGCGTTGACAGGACCCTCACAGCTAACTATGGCTACACCTTC; CDR3 protein: CASSVDRTLTANYGYTF
D gene: -; J gene: TRBJ2-2; V gene: TRBV14; clone size: -; CDR3 DNA: TGTGCCAGCAGCCAAGGTCCGAACACCGGGGAGCTGTTTTTT; CDR3 protein: CASSQGPNTGELFF
D gene: TRBD1; J gene: TRBJ1-5; V gene: TRBV19; clone size: -; CDR3 DNA: TGTGCCCCACCGGGGACAGGGGGGGGTCAGCCCCAGCATTTT; CDR3 protein: CAPPGTGGGQPQHF
D gene: -; J gene: TRBJ1-3; V gene: TRBV19; clone size: -; CDR3 DNA: TGTGCCAGTAGTCTGACTGGACTACGAAACACCATATATTTT; CDR3 protein: CASSLTGLRNTIYF
D gene: -; J gene: TRBJ1-1; V gene: TRBV21-1; clone size: few; CDR3 DNA: TGTGCCAGCAGCAGGGTGATTATGGCTTTCTTT; CDR3 protein: CASSRVIMAFF
D gene: TRBD1; J gene: TRBJ1-6; V gene: TRBV7-9; clone size: -; CDR3 DNA: TGTGCCGGCAGTACCCAGGGGGATTCACCCCTCCACTTT; CDR3 protein: CAGSTQGDSPLHF